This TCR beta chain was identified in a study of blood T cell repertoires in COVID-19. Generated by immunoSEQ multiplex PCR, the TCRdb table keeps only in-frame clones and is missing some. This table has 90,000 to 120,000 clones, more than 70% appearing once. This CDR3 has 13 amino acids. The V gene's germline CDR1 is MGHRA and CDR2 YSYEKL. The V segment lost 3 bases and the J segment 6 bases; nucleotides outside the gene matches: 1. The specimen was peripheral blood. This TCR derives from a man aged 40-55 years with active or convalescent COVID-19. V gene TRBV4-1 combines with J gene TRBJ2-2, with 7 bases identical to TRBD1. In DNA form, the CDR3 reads TGCGCCAGCAGCCATACAGGGGCCGGGGAGCTGTTTTTT. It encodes CASSHTGAGELFF.